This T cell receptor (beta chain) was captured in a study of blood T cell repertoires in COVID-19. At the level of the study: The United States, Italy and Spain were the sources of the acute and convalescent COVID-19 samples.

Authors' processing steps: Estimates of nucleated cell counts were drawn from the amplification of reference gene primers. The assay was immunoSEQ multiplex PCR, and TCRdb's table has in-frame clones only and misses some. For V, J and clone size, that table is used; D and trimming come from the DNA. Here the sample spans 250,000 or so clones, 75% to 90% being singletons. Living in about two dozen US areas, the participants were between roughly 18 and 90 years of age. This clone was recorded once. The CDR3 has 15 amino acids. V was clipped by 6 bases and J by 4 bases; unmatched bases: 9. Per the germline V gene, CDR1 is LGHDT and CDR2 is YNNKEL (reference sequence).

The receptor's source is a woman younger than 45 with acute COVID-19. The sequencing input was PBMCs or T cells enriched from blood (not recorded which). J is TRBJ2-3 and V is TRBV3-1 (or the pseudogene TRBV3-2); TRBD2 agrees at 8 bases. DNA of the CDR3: TGTGCCAGCAGGTTCAGCGGGAGTTCGGCAGATACGCAGTATTTT. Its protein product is CASRFSGSSADTQYF.